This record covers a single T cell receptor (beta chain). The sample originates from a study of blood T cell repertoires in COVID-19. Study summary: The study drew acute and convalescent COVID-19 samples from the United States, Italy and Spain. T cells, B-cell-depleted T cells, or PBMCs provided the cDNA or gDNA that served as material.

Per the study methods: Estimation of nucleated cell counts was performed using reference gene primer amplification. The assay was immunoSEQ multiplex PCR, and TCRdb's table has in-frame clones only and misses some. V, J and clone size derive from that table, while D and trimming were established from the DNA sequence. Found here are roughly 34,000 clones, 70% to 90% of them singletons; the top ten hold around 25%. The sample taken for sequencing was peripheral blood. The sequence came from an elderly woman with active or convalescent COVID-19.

The chain's CDR3 is CASSSREPGQGDDGYTF. CDR3 DNA: TGTGCCAGCAGCTCTAGGGAACCGGGACAGGGGGATGATGGCTACACCTTC. This rearrangement joins TRBV11-2 to TRBJ1-2, with 11 bases identical to TRBD1. The germline gives CDR1 SGHAT, CDR2 FQNNGV. J was trimmed by 6 bases and V by 4 bases; bases with no gene match: 13. This CDR3 region has 17 residues.